These 8 T cell receptor beta chains share one sample of origin, sequenced in a study of low-dose radiotherapy and immunotherapy resistance in tumors. cDNA synthesis used a TRAV/TRBV-specific primer set for both chains. TCRs were put through approximately 20 PCR cycles of amplification with Phusion. A constant-region primer and the V-primer adapter served as the primer pair. TCRdb redid the calling of the reads with MiXCR, one entry per CDR3 protein. The data show roughly 36,000 distinct CDR3 sequences, roughly 31% seen once. This sample's time point: before trial treatment. Source: PBMCs, taken before treatment. The receptor set was obtained from a male donor with gallbladder cancer.

The chain joins TRBV6-5 to TRBJ2-1; 11 bases fit TRBD2. CDR3 length: 18 residues. The germline CDR1 and CDR2 sequences are MNHEY and SVGAGI. The trim removed 5 bases at V and 4 bases at J, leaving 13 bases unmatched. DNA of the CDR3: TGTGCCAGCAGTGAAGACGGGCTAGCGGGAGGCATATACAATGAGCAGTTCTTC. Protein sequence: CASSEDGLAGGIYNEQFF.

This clonotype turned up a few times. The chain recombines TRBV27 with TRBJ2-7, with TRBD2 as a possible D gene (6 bases). With 2 bases removed from V and 6 bases from J, the gap between germline ends came to 11 bases. In germline, CDR1 is MNHEY, CDR2 SMNVEV (reference sequence). The CDR3 extends over 13 amino acids. The CDR3 loop is CASSLGEAAEQYF. The CDR3 DNA follows: TGTGCCAGCAGTTTAGGGGAGGCAGCCGAGCAGTACTTC.

This clonotype was recorded many times. J is TRBJ2-7 and V is TRBV20-1; TRBD2 agrees at 8 bases. The CDR3 is 14 amino acids. In germline, CDR1 is DFQATT, CDR2 SNEGSKA (reference sequence). After removal of 5 bases from V and 4 bases from J, the junction contained 10 bases not matched to a gene. CDR3 protein: CSAPPGGEVYEQYF. DNA of the CDR3: TGCAGTGCTCCCCCGGGGGGGGAGGTTTACGAGCAGTACTTC.

This clonotype was seen a few times. The chain is built from TRBV6-2 or TRBV6-3 and TRBJ2-1; 7 positions agree with TRBD2. The CDR3 is 15 amino acids. V lost 5 bases to trimming and J lost 6 bases; unmatched junction nucleotides: 10. Per germline, CDR1 MNHEY and CDR2 SVGEGT. CDR3 DNA sequence: TGTGCCAGCAGTGAAAGCGGGATGCCCCCCAATGAGCAGTTCTTC. As protein: CASSESGMPPNEQFF.

This clonotype was recorded many times. The chain has TRBV12-5 and TRBJ2-7, with no clear D. Trimming took off 5 bases at V and 2 bases at J, with 7 bases between the two ends. This CDR3 is 12 amino acids long. In germline, CDR1 is LGHNT, CDR2 FRNRAP. The CDR3 loop is CASGLSPYEQYF. Here the CDR3 DNA reads TGTGCTAGTGGTCTATCTCCCTACGAGCAGTACTTC. Filled out from reference TRBV12-5 and TRBJ2-7, the complete variable domain reads DARVTQTPRHKVTEMGQEVTMRCQPILGHNTVFWYRQTMMQGLELLAYFRNRAPLDDSGMPKDRFSAEMPDATLATLKIQPSEPRDSAVYFCASGLSPYEQYFGPGTRLTVT.

This clonotype was seen at least ten times. J is TRBJ1-2 and V is TRBV7-9, with a weak D call TRBD1 (5 bases). Germline assignment: CDR1 SEHNR and CDR2 FQNEAQ (reference sequence). There are 14 residues in the CDR3. V was shortened by 3 bases and J by 2 bases, with 10 bases between the two germline ends. CDR3 region: CASSFGGRNYGYTF. Written as DNA, the CDR3 is TGTGCCAGCAGCTTCGGGGGAAGAAACTATGGCTACACCTTC.

This clonotype was counted ten times or more. The chain couples TRBV2 to TRBJ2-7; either TRBD1 or TRBD2 may supply D (5 bases each). Germline CDR1 SNHLY, CDR2 FYNNEI. This CDR3 is built from 13 residues. Trimming pared 11 bases from V and 2 bases from J, leaving 16 bases between. Here the CDR3 DNA reads TGTGCCCGAGGGGTGACGGACGCCTACGAGCAGTACTTC. Residues: CARGVTDAYEQYF.

This clonotype was picked up many times. The chain joins TRBV7-2 to TRBJ1-2; possibly TRBD1 for D (5 bases). The CDR3 runs to 14 residues. The germline gives CDR1 SGHTA, CDR2 FQGNSA. V lost 1 base to trimming and J lost 2 bases, with 8 bases between them. CDR3: CASSLGGLNYGYTF. In DNA form, the CDR3 reads TGTGCCAGCAGCTTAGGGGGCCTCAACTATGGCTACACCTTC.